Here is one T cell receptor (beta chain) with its context. What it recognizes is unknown. This CDR3 contains 16 residues. Looked up from germline, CDR1 is ENHRY and CDR2 is SYGVKD. With 3 bases removed from V and 0 bases from J, the gap between germline ends came to 14 bases. This sample is part of a study of vaccination and CD4 T cells after COVID-19. Background on the study: Each of the control cultures got a CEFX pool, an HIV-1 Nef pool, or no peptide.

As for treatment: approximately nine-day PBMC culture with coronavirus spike peptide pools or control peptides (ViraFEST assay). Each well held a few million PBMCs in IL-2 (10 IU/ml) medium with roughly 9.7 ug/ml peptide pools. Sequencing of DNA taken from cultured CD4+ T cells relied on the Oncomine TCR Beta short-read assay. TCRdb ran MiXCR on the PCR reads and lists one entry per CDR3 protein. Of about 7,100 distinct CDR3 sequences in the sample, around two thirds were seen once. Material for sequencing was CD4+ T cells from blood, cultured in vitro. The receptor was derived from a human donor who had recovered from COVID-19. This chain links TRBV10-3 with TRBJ1-1; perhaps TRBD1 as D (5 bases). CDR3 sequence reads: CAISDRGVQLNTEAFF. The CDR3 DNA reads as TGTGCCATCAGTGATAGGGGTGTACAGCTGAACACTGAAGCTTTCTTT.